These T cell receptor beta chains were read from a single sample in a study of shared clonotypes between healthy human individuals. Generated by immunoSEQ multiplex PCR, the TCRdb table keeps only in-frame clones and is missing some. The data show about 1 million clones, 75% seen once. What was sequenced was memory CD4+ T cells sorted from blood. Receptors originate from a man aged 18 to 29 in good health. Both conserved end residues are part of each CDR3. The order of the fields is D gene, CDR3 length, clone size, V gene, J gene, CDR3 DNA, CDR3 protein. D genes are given only for firm matches. Some rows mark clone size as missing; the rest say once, few, many or name a class of expanded clone.

TRBD2	15	NA	TRBV7-6	TRBJ2-7	TGTGCCAGCAGCCCAAGACTAGCTGGGAGTAGGGAGCAGTACTTC	CASSPRLAGSREQYF
NA	15	NA	TRBV5-4	TRBJ2-5	TGTGCCAGCAGCCGCCAACTAGCATCGCAAGAGACCCAGTACTTC	CASSRQLASQETQYF
NA	15	NA	TRBV6-1	TRBJ2-1	TGTGCCAGCAGTGAAAAGCGACAGTTTCCCCTCAGGCAGTTCTTC	CASSEKRQFPLRQFF
TRBD1	13	few	TRBV7-3	TRBJ1-1	TGTGCCAGCAAACAGGGGTTAGACGGTGAAGCTTTCTTT	CASKQGLDGEAFF
TRBD2	16	NA	TRBV7-2	TRBJ2-1	TGTGCCAGCAGCCTTCGACTAGCCAGCTCCTACAATGAGCAGTTCTTC	CASSLRLASSYNEQFF
NA	16	NA	TRBV6-1	TRBJ1-2	TGTGCCAGCAGTGAGCGATTGGGGGGGACCAACTATGGCTACACCTTC	CASSERLGGTNYGYTF
NA	14	NA	TRBV7-6	TRBJ1-4	TGTGCCAGCAGCCGAGGGAACGGTAATGAAAAACTGTTTTTT	CASSRGNGNEKLFF
NA	15	NA	TRBV2	TRBJ1-5	TGTGCCAGCAGCCTATCGGGGGGAAATCAATTTCCCCAGCATTTT	CASSLSGGNQFPQHF
NA	18	once	TRBV11-2	TRBJ1-1	TGTGCCAGCAGCTCACTAACAGGGTGGGGGGCCATGAACACTGAAGCTTTCTTT	CASSSLTGWGAMNTEAFF
TRBD2	18	few	TRBV5-1	TRBJ2-2	TGCGCCAGCAGACCCGGACTAGCGGGGGGGCACGGCACCGGGGAGCTGTTTTTT	CASRPGLAGGHGTGELFF
TRBD2	16	NA	TRBV9	TRBJ2-5	TGTGCCAGCAGCGTAGGCCTAGCGGGAGGCCAAGAGACCCAGTACTTC	CASSVGLAGGQETQYF
NA	13	NA	TRBV5-1	TRBJ1-5	TGCGCCAGCCGGCAGGAACTGAACCAGCCCCAGCATTTT	CASRQELNQPQHF
NA	18	NA	TRBV9	TRBJ2-6	TGTGCCAGCAGCGTAGGAGGGGGGAGTAACTCTGGGGCCAACGTCCTGACTTTC	CASSVGGGSNSGANVLTF
TRBD2	14	NA	TRBV18	TRBJ2-7	TGTGCCAGCTCTCCGGGACTAGCACTCTACGAGCAGTACTTC	CASSPGLALYEQYF
NA	16	NA	TRBV6-1	TRBJ1-1	TGTGCCAGCAGTGCGTTTAGAACACTTATGAGCACTGAAGCTTTCTTT	CASSAFRTLMSTEAFF
NA	12	once	TRBV6-6	TRBJ1-4	TGTGCCAGCAGTTGGATAAATGAAAAACTGTTTTTT	CASSWINEKLFF
NA	12	NA	TRBV29-1	TRBJ2-3	TGCAGCGTTGCTGGCGGAGGATATACGCAGTATTTT	CSVAGGGYTQYF
NA	15	NA	TRBV2	TRBJ1-2	TGTGCCAGCAGAGATACAGGGTATACTAACTATGGCTACACCTTC	CASRDTGYTNYGYTF
NA	14	NA	TRBV19	TRBJ1-2	TGTGCCAGTAGAATCGGGGAGGGTGACTATGGCTACACCTTC	CASRIGEGDYGYTF
NA	11	once	TRBV30	TRBJ2-7	TGTGCCTGGGGCGGAGAGTACGAGCAGTACTTC	CAWGGEYEQYF
NA	14	NA	TRBV2	TRBJ2-3	TGTGCCAGCAGTGAGGTTCGCGGGACAGATACGCAGTATTTT	CASSEVRGTDTQYF
NA	12	NA	TRBV30	TRBJ2-7	TGTGCCCGCCGACAGAACCTCAACGAGCAGTACTTC	CARRQNLNEQYF
NA	10	NA	TRBV6-1	TRBJ2-7	TGTGCCAGCAGGGACTACGAGCAGTACTTC	CASRDYEQYF
TRBD1	14	NA	TRBV11-2	TRBJ2-7	TGTGCCAGCAGCTTAGAAGGGGGCCTCTACGAGCAGTACTTC	CASSLEGGLYEQYF
NA	13	NA	TRBV28	TRBJ2-5	TGTGCCAGCAGTTACCCCATCGGAGAGACCCAGTACTTC	CASSYPIGETQYF
NA	15	NA	TRBV6-6	TRBJ2-3	TGTGCCAGCAGGAGATTAGGCAGTCGCACAGATACGCAGTATTTT	CASRRLGSRTDTQYF
NA	12	NA	TRBV6-5	TRBJ1-1	TGTGCCAGCAGGAGGGGTAGTACTGAAGCTTTCTTT	CASRRGSTEAFF
NA	13	NA	TRBV14	TRBJ2-1	TGTGCCAGCAGCCCGCGGGTCGCTTTTGAGCAGTTCTTC	CASSPRVAFEQFF
TRBD1	14	NA	TRBV2	TRBJ1-4	TGTGCCAGCAGGTGGGACAGGTCGAATGAAAAACTGTTTTTT	CASRWDRSNEKLFF
NA	16	NA	TRBV7-2	TRBJ2-5	TGTGCCAGCACCACAGACACCACAGGATTCAAAGAGACCCAGTACTTC	CASTTDTTGFKETQYF
TRBD2	15	few	TRBV11-1	TRBJ2-3	TGTGCCAGCAGCTATAGTAGCGGGGGGCTAGATACGCAGTATTTT	CASSYSSGGLDTQYF
NA	13	once	TRBV5-1	TRBJ1-1	TGCGCCAGCAGCTGGACACTTAACACTGAAGCTTTCTTT	CASSWTLNTEAFF
NA	13	many	TRBV27	TRBJ1-6	TGTGCCAGCAGGGCGACAGTAAATTCACCCCTCCACTTT	CASRATVNSPLHF
NA	13	NA	TRBV2	TRBJ2-7	TGTGCCAGCAGTCAAGACGGGACCTACGAGCAGTACTTC	CASSQDGTYEQYF
NA	14	NA	TRBV28	TRBJ1-5	TGTGCCAGCGAAGACCCCACTTATTCTCGGCCCCAGCATTTT	CASEDPTYSRPQHF
NA	15	few	TRBV7-9	TRBJ2-1	TGTGCCAGCAGCTTTCAGGACTACTTCTACAATGAGCAGTTCTTC	CASSFQDYFYNEQFF
TRBD1	15	once	TRBV5-6	TRBJ2-5	TGTGCCAGCAGCTTCGGACAGGGGGCGTTAGAGACCCAGTACTTC	CASSFGQGALETQYF
NA	12	NA	TRBV5-1	TRBJ2-7	TGCGCCAGCAGCCTCCCCTCATACGAGCAGTACTTC	CASSLPSYEQYF
NA	14	NA	TRBV5-1	TRBJ1-1	TGCGCCAGCAGCTCTGGACGGGAGAACACTGAAGCTTTCTTT	CASSSGRENTEAFF
NA	13	NA	TRBV4-1	TRBJ1-4	TGCGCCAGCAGCCAAGACCCGGACATCATGGCCTTTTTT	CASSQDPDIMAFF
NA	14	NA	TRBV10-3	TRBJ2-2	TGTGCCGCCGCGCTGGGGGCGAACACCGGGGAGCTGTTTTTT	CAAALGANTGELFF
NA	14	NA	TRBV5-1	TRBJ1-1	TGCGCCAGCAGCTTGAACGGCTATAACACTGAAGCTTTCTTT	CASSLNGYNTEAFF
NA	14	few	TRBV5-1	TRBJ1-1	TGCGCCAGCGCGCCCCAAACAGGGAACACTGAAGCTTTCTTT	CASAPQTGNTEAFF
NA	17	NA	TRBV5-1	TRBJ2-7	TGCGCCAGCAGCTTGGCCTTTGGGGCAGTTAAGGGGAGCGAGCAGTACTTC	CASSLAFGAVKGSEQYF
NA	15	NA	TRBV7-2	TRBJ1-5	TGTGCCAGCAGCCTTGGGGGGGCGGGCAATCAGCCCCAGCATTTT	CASSLGGAGNQPQHF
TRBD1	13	once	TRBV2	TRBJ1-5	TGTGCCAGCAGTGGGGACAGAGATCAGCCCCAGCATTTT	CASSGDRDQPQHF
NA	13	NA	TRBV7-9	TRBJ1-1	TGTGCCAGCAGCTTTGTGGATAACACTGAAGCTTTCTTT	CASSFVDNTEAFF
NA	13	NA	TRBV9	TRBJ1-1	TGTGCCAGCAACCCTGACGGTATAACTGAAGCTTTCTTT	CASNPDGITEAFF
TRBD1	15	once	TRBV7-2	TRBJ2-7	TGTGCCAGCAGCTTTTCGGGGACAGGGAGGGGCGAGCAGTACTTC	CASSFSGTGRGEQYF
TRBD1	15	NA	TRBV19	TRBJ1-5	TGTGCCAGTAGTCCCCTGGACAGGAAGAATCAGCCCCAGCATTTT	CASSPLDRKNQPQHF
NA	13	NA	TRBV9	TRBJ2-7	TGTGCCAGCAGCCCCTCGGACGTCTACGAGCAGTACTTC	CASSPSDVYEQYF
NA	16	NA	TRBV5-1	TRBJ2-6	TGCGCCAGCAGCGAGGGAACAGGGATCGGGGCCAACGTCCTGACTTTC	CASSEGTGIGANVLTF
NA	12	NA	TRBV7-6	TRBJ2-1	TGTGCCAGCAGCCGAGACTTGGGTGAGCAGTTCTTC	CASSRDLGEQFF
TRBD1	14	NA	TRBV6-6	TRBJ1-2	TGTGCCAGCAGTTACGGACAGGGAGCGTATGGCTACACCTTC	CASSYGQGAYGYTF
NA	14	NA	TRBV5-1	TRBJ2-5	TGCGCCAGCAGCTTCTTCCGGGGGCAAGAGACCCAGTACTTC	CASSFFRGQETQYF
NA	14	NA	TRBV5-4	TRBJ2-1	TGTGCCAGCAGCTTGGAACCCCTTGGGAATGAGCAGTTCTTC	CASSLEPLGNEQFF
NA	13	NA	TRBV5-1	TRBJ1-1	TGCGCCAGCAGCTTGAGGGTCAACACTGAAGCTTTCTTT	CASSLRVNTEAFF
TRBD1	15	NA	TRBV29-1	TRBJ1-3	TGCAGCGCCAGGACAGGGGGCAAGGAAAGGGGCACCATATATTTT	CSARTGGKERGTIYF